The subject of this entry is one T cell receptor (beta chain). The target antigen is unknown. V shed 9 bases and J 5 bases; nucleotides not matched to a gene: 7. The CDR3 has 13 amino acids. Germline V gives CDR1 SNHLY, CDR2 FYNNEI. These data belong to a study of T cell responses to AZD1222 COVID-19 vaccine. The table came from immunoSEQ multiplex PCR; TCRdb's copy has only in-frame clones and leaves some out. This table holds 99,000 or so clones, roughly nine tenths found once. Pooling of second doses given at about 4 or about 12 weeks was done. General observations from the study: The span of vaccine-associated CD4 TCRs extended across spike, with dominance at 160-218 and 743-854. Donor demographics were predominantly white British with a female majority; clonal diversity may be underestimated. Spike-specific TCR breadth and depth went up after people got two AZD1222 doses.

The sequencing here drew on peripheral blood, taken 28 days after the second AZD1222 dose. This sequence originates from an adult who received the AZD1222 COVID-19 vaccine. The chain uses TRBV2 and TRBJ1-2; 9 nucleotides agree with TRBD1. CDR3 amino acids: CASLNGTGYGYTF. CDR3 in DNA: TGTGCCAGTCTAAACGGGACAGGGTATGGCTACACCTTC.